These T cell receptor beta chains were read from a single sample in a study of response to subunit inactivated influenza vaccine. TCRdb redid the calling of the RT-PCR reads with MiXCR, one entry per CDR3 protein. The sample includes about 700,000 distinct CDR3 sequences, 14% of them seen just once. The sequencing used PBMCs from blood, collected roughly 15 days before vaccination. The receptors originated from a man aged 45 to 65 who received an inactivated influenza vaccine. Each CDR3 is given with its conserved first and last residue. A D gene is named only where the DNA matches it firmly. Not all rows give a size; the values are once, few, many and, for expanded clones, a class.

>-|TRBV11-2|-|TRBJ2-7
TGTGCCAGCAGCTTATCCCCGTGGCAGACCTACGAGCAGTACTTC
CASSLSPWQTYEQYF
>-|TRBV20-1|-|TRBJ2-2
TGCAGTGCTAGGACCGTATTGAACACGAACACCGGGGAGCTGTTTTTT
CSARTVLNTNTGELFF
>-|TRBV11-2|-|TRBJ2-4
TGTGCCAGCCGTACTTTAATAGGGCCCAAAAACATTCAGTACTTC
CASRTLIGPKNIQYF
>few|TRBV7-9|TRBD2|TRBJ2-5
TGTGCCAGCAGCTTCCGGACTAGCGGGGCCGAGACCCAGTACTTC
CASSFRTSGAETQYF
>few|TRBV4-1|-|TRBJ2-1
TGCGCCAGCAGCCAAGGTTCCTTTTATGGGGGATACAATGAGCAGTTCTTC
CASSQGSFYGGYNEQFF
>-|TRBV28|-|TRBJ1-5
TGTGCCAGCATTTTTGACGACAGCAATCAGCCCCAGCATTTT
CASIFDDSNQPQHF
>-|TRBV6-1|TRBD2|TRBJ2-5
TGTGCCAGCAGAACTAGCGGGGGGGCGGAGACCCAGTACTTC
CASRTSGGAETQYF
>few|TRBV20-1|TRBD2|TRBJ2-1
TGCAGTGCTAGCCCCCATGCTAGCGGTAACAATGAGCAGTTCTTC
CSASPHASGNNEQFF
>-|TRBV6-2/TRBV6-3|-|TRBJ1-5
TGTGCCAGCAGCCCCCGGGGGAGCTGGGGCAATCAGCCCCAGCATTTT
CASSPRGSWGNQPQHF
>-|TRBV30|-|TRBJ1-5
TGTGCCTGGAGTGGGGGGATTAGCAATCAGCCCCAGCATTTT
CAWSGGISNQPQHF
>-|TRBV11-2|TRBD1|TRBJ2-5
TGTGCCAGCAGCTTAGGACAGGGGACGGAGTACCAGTACTTC
CASSLGQGTEYQYF
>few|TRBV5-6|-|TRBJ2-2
TGTGCCAGCAGCTTGGGGAGGTTCTCCACTGGGGAGCTGTTTTTT
CASSLGRFSTGELFF
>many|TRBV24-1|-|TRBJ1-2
TGTGCCACCAGTGATTGGGGAAAGGATGCGGGCTACACCTTC
CATSDWGKDAGYTF
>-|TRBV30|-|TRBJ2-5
TGTGCCTGGAGTACTCAGGGAAAAGAGACCCAGTACTTC
CAWSTQGKETQYF
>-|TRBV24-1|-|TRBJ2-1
TGTGCCACCAGTGATCCAGGACAGTACAATGAGCAGTTCTTC
CATSDPGQYNEQFF
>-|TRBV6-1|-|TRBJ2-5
TGTGCCATCAGTATCGCGGGACAGAGAAAAGAGACCCAGTACTTC
CAISIAGQRKETQYF